Presented here are 15 T cell receptor beta chains from one specimen sequenced in a study of PD-1 blockade in classical Hodgkin lymphoma. There was relapse after autologous stem cell transplantation in every patient, and there was variation in brentuximab vedotin exposure. Measured with immunoSEQ multiplex PCR; TCRdb has only the in-frame clones, and not every one. The table has about 97,000 clones, 75% to 90% seen once. The input for sequencing was peripheral blood mononuclear cells (PBMCs), taken at baseline. Every receptor here comes from a human donor with classical Hodgkin lymphoma.

A word on this clone: A read error may account for a junction end that differs from germline. This sample includes further DNA sequences coding for the same CDR3. The chain uses TRBV9 and TRBJ2-7, with D possibly matching TRBD1 (6 bases). The CDR3 has 15 residues. CDR1 and CDR2 (germline): SGDLS, YYNGEE. DNA of the CDR3: TGTGCTAGCAGCGGCGAGCGTACAGGGCCCTACGAGCAGTACTTC. Translation: CASSGERTGPYEQYF.

V is TRBV30 and J is TRBJ2-3, with 8 bases matching TRBD2. With 3 bases clipped from V and 4 bases from J, the junction kept 3 bases outside the gene matches. There are 13 residues in the CDR3. Germline CDR1 is GTSNPN and CDR2 is SVGIG (reference sequence). In nucleotides, the CDR3 is TGTGCCTGGAGCGGGGGGGGCGCAGATACGCAGTATTTT. Its protein is CAWSGGGADTQYF.

The chain couples TRBV7-2 to TRBJ2-2; D remains unclear. Germline CDR1 and CDR2: SGHTA and FQGNSA. The CDR3 is made up of 15 amino acids. The V gene lost 3 bases and the J gene lost 6 bases, with 14 bases spanning the gap. The CDR3 loop is CASSFQPLGSGELFF. The CDR3 nucleotides read TGTGCCAGCAGCTTTCAGCCCCTGGGTTCCGGGGAGCTGTTTTTT. The full variable domain, its missing parts supplied by reference TRBV7-2 and TRBJ2-2, is GAGVSQSPSNKVTEKGKDVELRCDPISGHTALYWYRQSLGQGLEFLIYFQGNSAPDKSGLPSDRFSAERTGGSVSTLTIQRTQQEDSAVYLCASSFQPLGSGELFFGEGSRLTVL.

The chain carries TRBV15 and TRBJ2-3, with 9 bases fitting TRBD2. The ends lost 1 base at V and 4 bases at J; junction bases unmatched: 3. The germline CDR1 and CDR2 sequences are LNHNV and YYDKDF (reference sequence). CDR3 size: 15 residues. For the CDR3, the DNA is TGTGCCACCAGCAGAGCTATAGCGGGAGCAGATACGCAGTATTTT. Amino acids: CATSRAIAGADTQYF.

The chain is built from TRBV27 and TRBJ2-1, with 12 bases that match TRBD2. The CDR3 is 17 amino acids. Trimming removed 5 bases from V and 0 bases from J; junction bases left unmatched: 5. Germline values: CDR1 MNHEY, CDR2 SMNVEV (reference sequence). The CDR3 region is CASSGGTSGPSYNEQFF. CDR3 nucleotides: TGTGCCAGCAGTGGAGGGACTAGCGGGCCCTCCTACAATGAGCAGTTCTTC.

The chain recombines TRBV6-4 with TRBJ2-1; 8 bases match TRBD2. V lost 5 bases to trimming and J lost 10 bases; unmatched junction nucleotides: 7. This CDR3 is built from 13 residues. CDR1 and CDR2 (germline): MRHNA, SNTAGT. CDR3: CASSYDRGGEQFF. The CDR3, as DNA: TGTGCCAGCAGTTACGACCGGGGGGGAGAGCAGTTCTTC.

This clone turned up a few times. This sequence joins TRBV6-5 and TRBJ1-1; D is uncertain. Trimming cost V 6 bases and J 5 bases, with 13 bases left between them. Germline V lookup: CDR1 MNHEY, CDR2 SVGAGI. This CDR3 has 13 residues. CDR3 DNA: TGTGCCAGCAGCACACCGCCCGCGACTGAAGCTTTCTTT. Translated: CASSTPPATEAFF.

DNA of the CDR3: TGTGCCAGCAGCTTAGTTCAGGAGAACACCGGGGAGCTGTTTTTT. Translating it yields CASSLVQENTGELFF. This chain joins TRBV7-6 and TRBJ2-2, with unresolved D. The V end was cut by 1 base, the J end by 1 base, with 7 bases between. The CDR3 consists of 15 residues. The V gene's germline CDR1 is SGHVS and CDR2 FNYEAQ. Drawing the rest from reference TRBV7-6 and TRBJ2-2, the complete variable domain is GAGVSQSPRYKVTKRGQDVALRCDPISGHVSLYWYRQALGQGPEFLTYFNYEAQQDKSGLPNDRFSAERPEGSISTLTIQRTEQRDSAMYRCASSLVQENTGELFFGEGSRLTVL.

V and J are TRBV30 and TRBJ2-3; D ambiguous. The ends were cut back, 3 bases at V and 2 bases at J, with 9 bases in the middle. CDR1 is GTSNPN, CDR2 SVGIG, per germline (reference sequence). CDR3 length equals 13 residues. The CDR3 DNA reads as TGTGCCTGGAGGCGGAGCCCCACAGATACGCAGTATTTT. Protein product: CAWRRSPTDTQYF.

This chain joins TRBV9 and TRBJ2-7, with 10 positions matching TRBD1. CDR3 length: 15 residues. V lost 4 bases and J lost 3; bases outside the gene matches: 7. CDR1 and CDR2 from the germline V gene are SGDLS and YYNGEE. CDR3: CASSPVGTGVYEQYF. In DNA, the CDR3 is TGTGCCAGCAGCCCCGTCGGGACAGGGGTCTACGAGCAGTACTTC.

The J gene is TRBJ2-1, the V gene TRBV11-2, with TRBD2 as a possible D gene (5 bases). This CDR3 region has 18 residues. The germline gives CDR1 SGHAT, CDR2 FQNNGV. V was trimmed by 2 bases and J by 0 bases, leaving 17 bases between them. The CDR3, as DNA: TGTGCCAGCAGCTTACCTTCTAGCCTCCCCCACTCCTACAATGAGCAGTTCTTC. This encodes CASSLPSSLPHSYNEQFF.

The chain carries TRBV18 and TRBJ2-1; 9 positions match TRBD1. Germline lookup yields CDR1 KGHSH and CDR2 LQKENI. V shed 5 bases, J shed 8 bases, and the junction held 10 bases outside the gene matches. The CDR3 is 15 residues long. Here the CDR3 DNA reads TGTGCCAGCTCAACAGGGGGCGCGAGTGTCGATGAGCAGTTCTTC. Amino acid sequence: CASSTGGASVDEQFF.

This clone was recorded only once. The V gene is TRBV6-4, the J gene TRBJ1-2; D is unclear. Germline V gives CDR1 MRHNA, CDR2 SNTAGT. The length of the CDR3 is 13 residues. The ends were cut back, 4 bases at V and 7 bases at J, with 13 bases in the middle. DNA of the CDR3: TGTGCCAGCAGTGGGTGGCTTTTGGGTGGCTACACCTTC. This gives the protein CASSGWLLGGYTF.

In this sample, this clone turned up once. This chain connects TRBV10-3 to TRBJ2-3; 7 nucleotides agree with TRBD2. CDR1 is ENHRY, CDR2 SYGVKD, per germline. The trim removed 1 base at V and 0 bases at J, leaving 4 bases unmatched. This CDR3 comprises 16 residues. CDR3 amino acids: CAISEFPSGSTDTQYF. CDR3 nucleotide sequence: TGTGCCATCAGTGAGTTCCCTAGCGGTAGCACAGATACGCAGTATTTT.

This clone was seen only once. This chain uses TRBV4-1 with TRBJ2-1; 7 positions match TRBD2. Germline values: CDR1 MGHRA, CDR2 YSYEKL. The J segment lost 7 bases and the V segment lost 2 bases, leaving 2 bases of the junction unmatched. This CDR3 spans 13 amino acids. CDR3 sequence: CASSQQLANEQFF. The CDR3 DNA follows: TGCGCCAGCAGCCAACAACTAGCGAATGAGCAGTTCTTC.